These 30 T cell receptor beta chains share one sample of origin, sequenced in a study of T cells in Graves' hyperthyroidism and ophthalmopathy. Amplification of TCR beta CDR3 regions was performed using RNA transcripts as template. In the first-round RT-PCR of the TCR CDR3, the HTBI primer set was used. One entry per CDR3 protein results from TCRdb running MiXCR on the multiplex PCR reads. The sample includes nearly 110,000 distinct CDR3 sequences, approximately 15% seen only once; the top ten take around 44%. The sample consisted of blood. These receptors originate from a woman aged 45-65 years with Graves' hyperthyroidism.

This clonotype occurred a few times. The J gene is TRBJ2-3, the V gene TRBV7-3, with 8 nucleotides matching TRBD2. In germline, CDR1 is SGHTA, CDR2 FQGTGA. The CDR3 contains 15 residues. Trimming took 5 bases from V and 3 from J; bases not matched to a gene: 7. CDR3 loop: CASSRAGERTDTQYF. Written as DNA, the CDR3 is TGTGCCAGCAGCCGAGCGGGAGAGAGGACAGATACGCAGTATTTT.

This clonotype has ten or more counts. The J gene is TRBJ2-2, the V gene TRBV19; a weak D match, TRBD2 (5 bases). Trimming took off 11 bases at V and 0 bases at J, with 10 bases between the two ends. The CDR3 is 13 residues long. Looked up from germline, CDR1 is LNHDA and CDR2 is SQIVND (reference sequence). CDR3 in DNA: TGTGCCGCCGGGGAGACGAACACCGGGGAGCTGTTTTTT. Translation gives CAAGETNTGELFF. Drawing the rest from reference TRBV19 and TRBJ2-2, the complete variable domain is DGGITQSPKYLFRKEGQNVTLSCEQNLNHDAMYWYRQDPGQGLRLIYYSQIVNDFQKGDIAEGYSVSREKKESFPLTVTSAQKNPTAFYLCAAGETNTGELFFGEGSRLTVL.

The table lists this clonotype with many counts. The V call is TRBV5-1, the J call TRBJ2-2, with TRBD1 matching 10 bases. Per the germline V gene, CDR1 is SGHRS and CDR2 is YFSETQ. V was pared by 4 bases and J by 4 bases, with 13 bases of the junction left unmatched. This CDR3 spans 18 amino acids. DNA of the CDR3: TGCGCCAGCAGCCCCTTAGGGACAGGGGCATGGGCCACCGGGGAGCTGTTTTTT. This encodes CASSPLGTGAWATGELFF. The full variable domain, completed using reference TRBV5-1 and TRBJ2-2, is KAGVTQTPRYLIKTRGQQVTLSCSPISGHRSVSWYQQTPGQGLQFLFEYFSETQRNKGNFPGRFSGRQFSNSRSEMNVSTLELGDSALYLCASSPLGTGAWATGELFFGEGSRLTVL.

The J gene is TRBJ2-2, the V gene TRBV3-1; TRBD1 agrees at 9 bases. Germline loops: CDR1 LGHDT, CDR2 YNNKEL (reference sequence). The junction had 8 bases not matched to a gene; V was cut back by 3 bases and J by 6 bases. The CDR3 is 16 amino acids. Written as DNA, the CDR3 is TGTGCCAGCAGCCATGGGACAGGGTTTAGCGCCGGGGAGCTGTTTTTT. This codes for CASSHGTGFSAGELFF. The complete variable domain, with remaining parts taken from reference TRBV3-1 and TRBJ2-2, reads DTAVSQTPKYLVTQMGNDKSIKCEQNLGHDTMYWYKQDSKKFLKIMFSYNNKELIINETVPNRFSPKSPDKAHLNLHINSLELGDSAVYFCASSHGTGFSAGELFFGEGSRLTVL.

This clonotype was seen ten or more times. This chain links TRBV5-1 with TRBJ1-6; no clear D gene. The CDR3 is made up of 15 amino acids. Trimming removed 4 bases from V and 4 bases from J, with 12 bases in between. The germline V gene has CDR1 SGHRS and CDR2 YFSETQ. The CDR3 region is CASSPRGGYNSPLHF. CDR3 coding DNA: TGCGCCAGCAGCCCCCGGGGAGGGTATAATTCACCCCTCCACTTT.

In this sample, this clonotype turned up many times. Compared with germline, one end of the junction differs, possibly owing to a read error. The chain recombines TRBV18 with TRBJ2-3; no firm D call. CDR3 length: 15 amino acids. Germline lookup yields CDR1 KGHSH and CDR2 LQKENI. This CDR3 reads CASSPTLDRTDTQYF. The CDR3 DNA reads TGTGCCAGTTCACCAACACTCGACCGCACAGATACGCAGTATTTT.

This clonotype was counted many times. The chain is built from TRBV7-2 and TRBJ2-3; 7 bases line up with TRBD1. This CDR3 spans 15 amino acids. Looked up from germline, CDR1 is SGHTA and CDR2 is FQGNSA. After removal of 5 bases from V and 1 base from J, the junction contained 6 bases not matched to a gene. CDR3 in DNA: TGTGCCAGCAGCCGGGGACAGCGTCGCACAGATACGCAGTATTTT. The encoded protein is CASSRGQRRTDTQYF.

The chain uses TRBV10-2 and TRBJ1-1; 9 positions match TRBD1. CDR1 is WSHSY and CDR2 is SAAADI in the germline V gene. The CDR3 sequence is 15 residues long. Germline trimming cut 5 bases from V and 1 base from J; bases unmatched to any gene: 5. The CDR3: CASSYPGQGNTEAFF. The CDR3 nucleotides are TGCGCCAGCAGTTACCCGGGACAGGGGAACACTGAAGCTTTCTTT.

In this sample, this clonotype turned up many times. This sequence joins TRBV28 and TRBJ1-2; no firm D call. The CDR3 contains 16 residues. Germline V gives CDR1 MDHEN, CDR2 SYDVKM. V was cut by 4 bases and J by 4 bases, with 19 bases left in between. The CDR3 loop reads CASSSSNSLWGYGYTF. CDR3 nucleotides: TGTGCCAGCAGTTCCAGCAACTCCCTTTGGGGCTATGGCTACACCTTC.

This clonotype was recorded at least ten times. The chain carries TRBV2 and TRBJ1-1; D may be TRBD1 (5 bases). V shed 4 bases and J shed 5 bases, with 11 bases lying between them. The germline CDR1 and CDR2 sequences are SNHLY and FYNNEI. This CDR3 comprises 13 residues. Here the CDR3 DNA reads TGTGCCAGCAGTGTGGGGCTCCGTACTGAAGCTTTCTTT. This gives the protein CASSVGLRTEAFF.

This clonotype was observed many times. The chain has TRBV6-2 or TRBV6-3 and TRBJ2-7, with D unclear. Germline-derived CDR1 and CDR2 are MNHEY and SVGEGT. This CDR3 has 13 residues. The V end lost 5 bases, the J end lost 3 bases, and 11 bases lay between the germline ends. For the CDR3, the DNA is TGTGCCAGCAGTAAGCAGGTCCTCTACGAGCAGTACGTC. It is translated as CASSKQVLYEQYV.

The chain has TRBV3-1 and TRBJ2-1, with 12 positions matching TRBD2. The CDR3 runs to 15 residues. CDR1 and CDR2 from the germline V gene are LGHDT and YNNKEL (reference sequence). J was trimmed by 7 bases and V by 5 bases; bases with no gene match: 6. In DNA form, the CDR3 reads TGTGCCAGCAGCTCGCGACTAGCGGGAGTAAATGAGCAGTTCTTC. Protein sequence: CASSSRLAGVNEQFF.

This clonotype has ten or more counts. The chain is built from TRBV3-1 and TRBJ2-7; D call uncertain. Trimming took 1 base from V and 4 from J, leaving 5 bases between them. This CDR3 is 12 amino acids long. Germline V gives CDR1 LGHDT, CDR2 YNNKEL (reference sequence). The CDR3 spells CASSQGGYEQYF. The CDR3, as DNA: TGTGCCAGCAGCCAAGGCGGATACGAGCAGTACTTC.

The sample holds many counts of this clonotype. This chain connects TRBV7-9 to TRBJ2-1; D not certain. There are 11 residues in the CDR3. V shed 6 bases and J shed 5 bases, with 5 bases lying between them. Germline V gene sequence: CDR1 SEHNR, CDR2 FQNEAQ (reference sequence). CDR3 DNA: TGTGCCAGCAGTCTTAACAATGAGCAGTTCTTC. Its translation is CASSLNNEQFF.

This clonotype was detected ten times or more. The chain is built from TRBV30 and TRBJ2-1; 12 nucleotides match TRBD2. With 5 bases clipped from V and 9 bases from J, the junction kept 8 bases outside the gene matches. The CDR3 totals 14 residues. The germline V gene encodes CDR1 GTSNPN and CDR2 SVGIG (reference sequence). The CDR3 sequence: CAWLGLAGLGEQFF. The CDR3 coding sequence is TGTGCCTGGCTGGGACTAGCGGGTTTGGGTGAGCAGTTCTTC.

This clonotype was seen repeatedly, ten times or more. The chain links TRBV2 to TRBJ1-5; possibly TRBD1 for D (5 bases). There are 15 residues in the CDR3. Trimming shortened V by 4 bases and J by 1 base, and 11 bases separated the two germline ends. Germline values: CDR1 SNHLY, CDR2 FYNNEI. CDR3 sequence (DNA): TGTGCCAGCAGTGCCCCTCCAGGGAGCAATCAGCCCCAGCATTTT. Protein product: CASSAPPGSNQPQHF.

The table lists this clonotype with many counts. V gene TRBV27 combines with J gene TRBJ2-1; D may be TRBD1 (5 bases). This CDR3 comprises 15 residues. Germline lookup yields CDR1 MNHEY and CDR2 SMNVEV (reference sequence). The V and J ends lost 3 bases and 4 bases respectively, with 13 bases between them. The CDR3 is CASSLSRTTYNEQFF. CDR3 sequence (DNA): TGTGCCAGCAGTTTGTCCAGGACAACGTACAATGAGCAGTTCTTC.

This clonotype was counted many times. J is TRBJ2-2 and V is TRBV20-1, with TRBD2 matching over 11 bases. Germline lookup yields CDR1 DFQATT and CDR2 SNEGSKA (reference sequence). V lost 0 bases and J lost 1; bases outside the gene matches: 7. CDR3 length: 18 amino acids. CDR3 region: CSARDRPSGRMNTGELFF. CDR3 coding DNA: TGCAGTGCTAGAGATAGGCCTAGCGGGAGGATGAACACCGGGGAGCTGTTTTTT.

On this clonotype itself: A read error is possible here, since a much larger clone lies one base away. This chain links TRBV15 with TRBJ2-7, with a tentative D call TRBD2 (6 bases). The CDR3 is 15 residues long. Germline values: CDR1 LNHNV, CDR2 YYDKDF (reference sequence). V lost 3 bases and J lost 2, with 14 bases in between. For the CDR3, the DNA is TGTGCCACCAGCAGGACTAACCCGGGGGCCTACGAGCAGTACTTC. Its protein is CATSRTNPGAYEQYF.

This clonotype appeared a few times. The V call is TRBV6-1, the J call TRBJ1-2, with TRBD1 identical over 9 bases. In germline, CDR1 is MNHNS, CDR2 SASEGT. This CDR3 contains 14 residues. The trim removed 6 bases at V and 7 bases at J, leaving 9 bases unmatched. Here the CDR3 DNA reads TGTGCCAGCAGCCCTCTACAGGGGGCTGTTGGCTACACCTTC. It yields the protein CASSPLQGAVGYTF.

This clonotype came up many times. The V and J genes are TRBV20-1 and TRBJ1-5; 7 bases agree with TRBD1. Germline loops: CDR1 DFQATT, CDR2 SNEGSKA (reference sequence). V lost 0 bases, J lost 8 bases, and 19 bases stayed unmatched. This CDR3 has 18 residues. The CDR3 DNA reads as TGCAGTGCTAGAGACACTTTAAGCCTGAACAGGGGACGTGAGCCCCAGCATTTT. As protein: CSARDTLSLNRGREPQHF.

This clonotype was detected ten times or more. The chain joins TRBV18 to TRBJ1-1, with 7 bases that match TRBD1. The junction had 3 bases not matched to a gene; V was cut back by 8 bases and J by 0 bases. This CDR3 contains 13 residues. The germline V gene has CDR1 KGHSH and CDR2 LQKENI. CDR3: CASQTGLNTEAFF. The CDR3 region has the DNA TGTGCCAGCCAGACAGGGTTGAACACTGAAGCTTTCTTT.

In its sample, this clonotype was seen a few times. The chain employs TRBV15 and TRBJ2-2; unclear D gene. This CDR3 spans 16 amino acids. Germline V gene lookup returns CDR1 LNHNV and CDR2 YYDKDF (reference sequence). V lost 3 bases, J lost 1 base, and 12 bases lay in between. The CDR3 region has the DNA TGTGCCACCAGCAGGCTCGGGCAGCAGAACACCGGGGAGCTGTTTTTT. This encodes CATSRLGQQNTGELFF. Complete variable domain (other parts from reference TRBV15 and TRBJ2-2): DAMVIQNPRYQVTQFGKPVTLSCSQTLNHNVMYWYQQKSSQAPKLLFHYYDKDFNNEADTPDNFQSRRPNTSFCFLDIRSPGLGDTAMYLCATSRLGQQNTGELFFGEGSRLTVL.

This clonotype was counted many times. The J gene is TRBJ2-3, the V gene TRBV10-3; D ambiguous. Germline assignment: CDR1 ENHRY and CDR2 SYGVKD. V lost 0 bases and J lost 9, with 13 bases in between. This CDR3 is built from 14 residues. The CDR3 region has the DNA TGTGCCATCAGTGAGTCGACGTTCGGTGACACGCAGTATTTT. It yields the protein CAISESTFGDTQYF.

This clonotype was seen only a few times. The chain is built from TRBV4-2 and TRBJ1-2; D gene uncertain. The V gene's germline CDR1 is LGHNA and CDR2 YNFKEQ. V lost 0 bases to trimming and J lost 5 bases, with 16 bases between them. This CDR3 has 16 amino acids. For the CDR3, the DNA is TGTGCCAGCAGCCAAGAAAATGTAGGGCAGGATTATGGCTACACCTTC. It translates to CASSQENVGQDYGYTF.

This clonotype was seen only a few times. The genes are TRBV5-1 and TRBJ2-1; 12 bases agree with TRBD2. CDR3 length equals 16 residues. Germline values: CDR1 SGHRS, CDR2 YFSETQ. Germline trimming cut 3 bases from V and 6 bases from J; bases unmatched to any gene: 7. CDR3 coding DNA: TGCGCCAGCAGCTCGGGGGGACTAGCGGGTAGCAATGAGCAGTTCTTC. Translated: CASSSGGLAGSNEQFF.

This clonotype was counted ten times or more. The CDR3 loop reads CSARVFVGGETQYF. Written as DNA, the CDR3 is TGCAGTGCTAGAGTGTTCGTTGGAGGGGAGACCCAGTACTTC. The chain is built from TRBV20-1 and TRBJ2-5; a possible D gene is TRBD2 (6 bases). The V gene lost 1 base and the J gene lost 5 bases, with 14 bases spanning the gap. CDR1 DFQATT and CDR2 SNEGSKA come from the germline V gene (reference sequence). CDR3 length: 14 residues.

In its sample, this clonotype was seen many times. The gene calls are TRBV28 and TRBJ1-5; no clear D gene. V lost 3 bases and J 1 base, leaving 7 bases between the germline ends. The CDR3 sequence is 14 residues long. Germline assignment: CDR1 MDHEN and CDR2 SYDVKM. CDR3 DNA sequence: TGTGCCAGCAGTTTCGGGCGGAGCAATCAGCCCCAGCATTTT. This sequence encodes CASSFGRSNQPQHF.

This clonotype was observed at least ten times. The genes are TRBV6-1 and TRBJ2-5; 10 positions match TRBD1. Germline V gene sequence: CDR1 MNHNS, CDR2 SASEGT. CDR3 length: 14 residues. V was clipped by 5 bases and J by 5 bases; unmatched bases: 5. As DNA, the CDR3 is TGTGCCAGCAGTCCCGGGACAGGGGCCGAGACCCAGTACTTC. It translates to CASSPGTGAETQYF.

This clonotype was seen repeatedly, ten times or more. The V and J genes are TRBV28 and TRBJ1-1; TRBD1 is a possible D gene (6 bases). Deletions cut 8 bases from V and 5 bases from J, with 18 bases between. This CDR3 is built from 14 residues. Looked up from germline, CDR1 is MDHEN and CDR2 is SYDVKM. The CDR3 DNA reads TGTGCCAGCTATCAAGGGGGGGTCGGGACTGAAGCTTTCTTT. Amino acid sequence: CASYQGGVGTEAFF.